These 14 T cell receptor beta chains share one sample of origin, sequenced in a study of circulating CD8 cells and anti-PD-1 response in melanoma. Four subsets defined by PD-1 and/or TIGIT were sorted from live CD3+CD8+TCRalphabeta+ cells. Using roughly 16 ng of total RNA, TCR libraries were made with the QIAseq Immune Repertoire TCR panel. In TCRdb, the reads were re-called with MiXCR into one record per CDR3 protein. The sample shows nearly 500 distinct CDR3 sequences, 9.5% to 12% of them seen only once. Sequencing was performed on CD8+ T cells from PBMCs, taken at baseline or after one month of anti-PD-1 therapy (not recorded which). The receptors were sampled from a human donor with melanoma.

By share, this clonotype counts as large (0.1 to 1%). The chain is built from TRBV19 and TRBJ2-1; D not resolved. The germline gives CDR1 LNHDA, CDR2 SQIVND (reference sequence). The CDR3 has 13 residues. Trimming took 5 bases from V and 7 from J, leaving 12 bases between them. Here the CDR3 DNA reads TGTGCCAGTAGTCCTTTCCTATGGAATGAGCAGTTCTTC. Residues: CASSPFLWNEQFF.

As for this clonotype: This may be a read error: a much more frequent sequence differs by one nucleotide. The chain is built from TRBV11-2 and TRBJ2-5; TRBD2 aligns across 8 bases. The CDR3 is 15 amino acids. The trim removed 0 bases at V and 7 bases at J, leaving 7 bases unmatched. The germline V gene encodes CDR1 SGHAT and CDR2 FQNNGV. CDR3 nucleotide sequence: TGTGCCAGCAGCTTAGAGGCTAGCGGGCGGGGGACCCAGTACTTC. It codes for CASSLEASGRGTQYF.

This clonotype is hyperexpanded (1% or more) within its sample. The chain employs TRBV2 and TRBJ2-5; no definite D call. The germline V gene encodes CDR1 SNHLY and CDR2 FYNNEI. CDR3 size: 14 residues. V was cut by 5 bases and J by 5 bases, with 15 bases left in between. The CDR3 is CASSSRVPMETQYF. Here the CDR3 DNA reads TGTGCCAGCAGTTCCCGTGTGCCAATGGAGACCCAGTACTTC.

Relative to its sample, this clonotype is medium-sized. This rearrangement joins TRBV19 to TRBJ2-7; TRBD2 matches 7 bases. Germline trimming cut 6 bases from V and 1 base from J; bases unmatched to any gene: 6. Germline CDR1 and CDR2: LNHDA and SQIVND (reference sequence). CDR3 length: 14 amino acids. CDR3 residues: CASSPSGVSYEQYF. DNA for the CDR3: TGTGCCAGTAGCCCTAGCGGCGTTTCCTACGAGCAGTACTTC.

The V gene is TRBV28, the J gene TRBJ2-7; 9 bases agree with TRBD2. Losses at the gene ends were 2 bases for V and 0 bases for J; bases not matched to a gene: 2. The germline gives CDR1 MDHEN, CDR2 SYDVKM. The CDR3 totals 15 residues. The CDR3 loop is CASSLLAGSSYEQYF. CDR3 in DNA: TGTGCCAGCAGTTTACTAGCGGGGAGCTCCTACGAGCAGTACTTC.

This clonotype is large (0.1 to 1%) by share. The chain links TRBV28 to TRBJ2-7, with unresolved D. The CDR3 extends over 14 amino acids. Per the germline V gene, CDR1 is MDHEN and CDR2 is SYDVKM. Trimming shortened V by 4 bases and J by 0 bases, and 10 bases separated the two germline ends. This CDR3 reads CASSYAANSYEQYF. CDR3 DNA: TGTGCCAGCAGTTACGCCGCTAACTCCTACGAGCAGTACTTC.

This clonotype occurred a few times. Germline is not matched at one junction end, which may reflect a read error. The rearrangement links TRBV12-3 or TRBV12-4 to TRBJ1-1, with 9 nucleotides matching TRBD1. This CDR3 is built from 15 residues. CDR3 region: CASSLGDREITGAFF. Written as DNA, the CDR3 is TGTGCCAGCAGTTTGGGGGACAGGGAGATTACTGGAGCTTTCTTT.

This clonotype was counted only a few times. With a much larger clone just one base away, this may be a read error. J is TRBJ1-5 and V is TRBV28, with a weak D call TRBD1 (5 bases). The germline gives CDR1 MDHEN, CDR2 SYDVKM. CDR3 length: 14 amino acids. The CDR3 loop is CAGSRGRGNQPQHF. The CDR3 coding sequence is TGTGCCGGCAGTCGGGGCCGCGGCAATCAGCCCCAGCATTTT.

This clonotype ranks as large. The CDR3 DNA is TGTGCCAGCAGCTACGACAGGGTAGATACGCAGTATTTT. Translated: CASSYDRVDTQYF. This chain connects TRBV5-6 to TRBJ2-3; 7 bases agree with TRBD1. J lost 5 bases, V lost 3 bases, and 3 bases had no gene match. Germline values: CDR1 SGHDT, CDR2 YYEEEE. This CDR3 is built from 13 residues.

By its share, this clonotype is large. The chain has TRBV4-3 and TRBJ2-5; D is unresolved. Trimming took off 10 bases at V and 4 bases at J, with 16 bases between the two ends. The CDR3 is 13 amino acids. Germline-derived CDR1 and CDR2 are LGHNA and YSLEER. The chain's CDR3 is CANDRFVGETQYF. CDR3 bases: TGCGCCAACGACCGGTTCGTTGGAGAGACCCAGTACTTC.

This clonotype was recorded a few times. The chain carries TRBV30 and TRBJ2-7, with 7 bases that match TRBD1. The CDR3 is 12 amino acids. The germline CDR1 and CDR2 sequences are GTSNPN and SVGIG (reference sequence). CDR3 coding DNA: TGTGCACTAAGACAGGGAACCTACGAGCAGTACTTC. Its protein is CALRQGTYEQYF. Full variable domain (outside the CDR3, taken from reference TRBV30 and TRBJ2-7): SQTIHQWPATLVQPVGSPLSLECTVEGTSNPNLYWYRQAAGRGLQLLFYSVGIGQISSEVPQNLSASRPQDRQFILSSKKLLLSDSGFYLCALRQGTYEQYFGPGTRLTVT.

The chain combines TRBV5-5 with TRBJ2-7; a possible D gene is TRBD1 (5 bases). Trimming stripped 5 bases from V and 0 bases from J, with 9 bases between. This CDR3 region has 13 residues. CDR1 is SGHKS, CDR2 YYEKEE, per germline (reference sequence). The CDR3 reads CASRTGNSYEQYF. In DNA form, the CDR3 reads TGTGCCAGCAGAACAGGCAACTCCTACGAGCAGTACTTC.

This clonotype is labeled as large (0.1 to 1%). This chain uses TRBV7-6 with TRBJ2-2; 11 bases fit TRBD2. CDR3 length equals 19 residues. After removal of 1 base from V and 6 bases from J, the junction contained 13 bases not matched to a gene. Germline V lookup: CDR1 SGHVS, CDR2 FNYEAQ. In nucleotides, the CDR3 is TGTGCCAGCAGCTTAGAACTAGCGGGGGCCAGTGGCATGGCCGGGGAGCTGTTTTTT. Its translation: CASSLELAGASGMAGELFF.

This clonotype is classed as large. This rearrangement joins TRBV27 to TRBJ1-1, with D possibly TRBD1 on 5 matching bases. Germline CDR1 reads MNHEY; CDR2 reads SMNVEV (reference sequence). CDR3 length: 15 residues. V lost 0 bases, J lost 1 base, and 9 bases lay in between. In nucleotides, the CDR3 is TGTGCCAGCAGTTTATCTTTTGGGGGGAACACTGAAGCTTTCTTT. This translates into CASSLSFGGNTEAFF.